These 17 T cell receptor beta chains were sequenced from one sample in a study of T-cell reconstitution after alpha-beta-depleted transplantation in children. Researchers prepared the TCRbeta library using unique molecular identifiers, the study reports. TCRdb re-called the PCR reads through MiXCR, storing one row per CDR3 protein. In the table there are roughly 500,000 distinct CDR3 sequences, approximately 20% of which are singletons. The sample in question was PBMCs from the stem cell graft donor, obtained from the stem cell graft. These receptors were taken from a human donor who donated a stem cell graft to a child with acute lymphoblastic leukemia.

This clonotype was found a few times. The chain uses TRBV29-1 and TRBJ2-1, with no clear D. Germline CDR1 is SQVTM and CDR2 is ANQGSEA. The CDR3 covers 11 residues. Deletions cut 1 base from V and 15 bases from J, with 13 bases between. The CDR3 is CSVEVSSAGFF. The CDR3 bases are TGCAGCGTTGAAGTTAGCTCCGCAGGGTTCTTC.

The chain couples TRBV29-1 to TRBJ2-7, with 12 bases lining up with TRBD2. V dropped 5 bases and J dropped 5; count of bases not matched to a gene: 10. The CDR3 contains 15 residues. Germline V gives CDR1 SQVTM, CDR2 ANQGSEA. The CDR3: CSVPSPTSGSDEQYF. The CDR3 DNA follows: TGCAGCGTTCCCAGTCCGACTAGCGGGAGTGACGAGCAGTACTTC.

This clonotype was observed a handful of times. V gene TRBV20-1 combines with J gene TRBJ2-1; TRBD1 is a possible D gene (5 bases). The V end lost 5 bases, the J end lost 0 bases, and 8 bases lay between the germline ends. The germline gives CDR1 DFQATT, CDR2 SNEGSKA (reference sequence). The CDR3 totals 13 residues. The CDR3 nucleotides are TGCAGTGCTCACGACAGCTCCTACAATGAGCAGTTCTTC. Residues: CSAHDSSYNEQFF.

This clonotype appeared many times. This CDR3 reads CASSQGGSGANVLTF. The CDR3 nucleotides are TGTGCCAGCAGCCAGGGGGGCTCTGGGGCCAACGTCCTGACTTTC. The J gene is TRBJ2-6, the V gene TRBV12-3 or TRBV12-4, with D maybe TRBD1 (7 bases). CDR3 length: 15 amino acids. Trimming took off 6 bases at V and 0 bases at J, with 9 bases between the two ends.

This clonotype appeared many times. The J gene is TRBJ2-1, the V gene TRBV7-9; TRBD2 matches at 15 bases. The CDR3 length is 17 residues. Germline trimming cut 5 bases from V and 3 bases from J; bases unmatched to any gene: 5. Germline loops: CDR1 SEHNR, CDR2 FQNEAQ (reference sequence). In DNA, the CDR3 is TGTGCCAGCAGCCTGGGACTAGCGGGAGGAAACTACAATGAGCAGTTCTTC. Protein product: CASSLGLAGGNYNEQFF.

Note on this clonotype: The germline gene is not matched at one end of the junction; a read error may be the cause. The rearrangement links TRBV12-3 or TRBV12-4 to TRBJ1-2; D ambiguous. The CDR3 has 13 amino acids. The CDR3 DNA sequence: TGTGCCATCAGTTTGACGGGAACCTATGGCTACACCTTC. Translated, it gives CAISLTGTYGYTF.

J is TRBJ1-2 and V is TRBV20-1, with TRBD1 as a possible D gene (5 bases). CDR3 size: 13 residues. Deletions cut 3 bases from V and 3 bases from J, with 11 bases between. Germline V gene data show CDR1 as DFQATT and CDR2 as SNEGSKA (reference sequence). The CDR3 loop is CSASQGDYYGYTF. CDR3 DNA: TGCAGTGCTAGTCAAGGGGACTACTATGGCTACACCTTC.

The rearrangement uses TRBV29-1 and TRBJ2-4; possible D gene TRBD2, 7 bases. The V end was cut by 3 bases, the J end by 0 bases, with 12 bases between. This CDR3 spans 15 amino acids. Germline-derived CDR1 and CDR2 are SQVTM and ANQGSEA. In DNA form, the CDR3 reads TGCAGCGTTGAGGCGGGGGCCGGAGCCAAAAACATTCAGTACTTC. It codes for CSVEAGAGAKNIQYF.

This clonotype was seen more than once but under ten times. The V call is TRBV5-1, the J call TRBJ2-7; TRBD1 aligns across 8 bases. The CDR3 is made up of 15 amino acids. Germline V gene data show CDR1 as SGHRS and CDR2 as YFSETQ. V dropped 4 bases and J dropped 0; count of bases not matched to a gene: 6. In DNA, the CDR3 is TGCGCCAGCAGCCTGGGACAGGTGGTCTCCTACGAGCAGTACTTC. Translating gives CASSLGQVVSYEQYF.

This chain connects TRBV12-3 or TRBV12-4 to TRBJ2-7; D remains unclear. This CDR3 contains 15 residues. Trimming stripped 5 bases from V and 2 bases from J, with 16 bases between. CDR3: CASSPRRRWPYEQYF. The CDR3 nucleotides are TGTGCCAGCAGTCCAAGGAGACGATGGCCCTACGAGCAGTACTTC.

This clonotype was observed a handful of times. CDR3 in amino acids: CASSRPDSFEKLFF. CDR3 sequence (DNA): TGTGCCAGCTCCCGCCCGGACAGCTTTGAAAAACTGTTTTTT. The chain uses TRBV18 and TRBJ1-4, with a weak D call TRBD1 (6 bases). V lost 6 bases and J lost 7, with 15 bases in between. Germline CDR1 and CDR2: KGHSH and LQKENI. The CDR3 runs 14 residues.

V and J are TRBV3-1 and TRBJ1-3; D not certain. Trimming stripped 0 bases from V and 7 bases from J, with 13 bases between. The CDR3 extends over 15 amino acids. Germline V gives CDR1 LGHDT, CDR2 YNNKEL (reference sequence). The CDR3 region is CASSQDLGVGNTIYF. CDR3 coding DNA: TGTGCCAGCAGCCAAGATCTCGGGGTTGGGAACACCATATATTTT.

This chain joins TRBV2 and TRBJ2-5; either TRBD1 or TRBD2 may supply D (5 bases each). Germline CDR1 reads SNHLY; CDR2 reads FYNNEI. V gave up 7 bases and J gave up 4 bases, with 13 bases separating them. This CDR3 region has 13 residues. The CDR3 here is CASNWGMTETQYF. In DNA, the CDR3 is TGTGCCAGCAACTGGGGGATGACAGAGACCCAGTACTTC.

Only a few counts were recorded for this clonotype. The chain is built from TRBV12-3 or TRBV12-4 and TRBJ1-6; D perhaps matches TRBD1 (6 bases). The CDR3 loop spans 16 amino acids. Deletions cut 2 bases from V and 10 bases from J, with 18 bases between. The CDR3 here is CASSLYLGQGTSPLHF. CDR3 DNA: TGTGCCAGCAGTTTATATTTAGGGCAGGGGACCTCACCCCTCCACTTT.

The table lists this clonotype with a few counts. The chain recombines TRBV12-3 or TRBV12-4 with TRBJ2-1; the match to TRBD2 covers 11 bases. The CDR3 sequence is 16 residues long. The J segment lost 4 bases and the V segment lost 5 bases, leaving 7 bases of the junction unmatched. The CDR3 protein is CASSPHGTSGYNEQFF. Written as DNA, the CDR3 is TGTGCCAGCAGTCCTCACGGGACTAGCGGATACAATGAGCAGTTCTTC.

The chain couples TRBV5-1 to TRBJ2-6; 7 bases are a match to TRBD1. Trimming at V came to 3 bases and at J to 0 bases, leaving 9 bases not matched to a gene. CDR1 SGHRS and CDR2 YFSETQ come from the germline V gene. The CDR3 contains 18 residues. Here the CDR3 reads CASSYSTGQFSGANVLTF. In nucleotides, the CDR3 is TGCGCCAGCAGCTATTCAACGGGACAGTTCTCTGGGGCCAACGTCCTGACTTTC. The variable domain in full, with the rest retrieved from reference TRBV5-1 and TRBJ2-6, is KAGVTQTPRYLIKTRGQQVTLSCSPISGHRSVSWYQQTPGQGLQFLFEYFSETQRNKGNFPGRFSGRQFSNSRSEMNVSTLELGDSALYLCASSYSTGQFSGANVLTFGAGSRLTVL.

This clonotype occurred a few times. The rearrangement uses TRBV27 and TRBJ2-1; 11 nucleotides match TRBD2. The CDR3 covers 14 residues. Unmatched junction bases numbered 7, after V lost 7 bases and J lost 8 bases. Germline loops: CDR1 MNHEY, CDR2 SMNVEV (reference sequence). The CDR3 is CASILAGGYDEQFF. The CDR3 DNA is TGTGCCAGCATTCTAGCGGGAGGATACGATGAGCAGTTCTTC.